Below, 8 T cell receptor beta chains from the same sample are listed, as sequenced in a study of PD-1 blockade in mismatch repair-deficient tumors. TCRdb's table, derived via immunoSEQ multiplex PCR, lists solely in-frame clones and lacks some. The table lists about 39,000 clones, 65% to 85% of them singletons. The source was PBMCs, collected 38 weeks after starting pembrolizumab. These TCRs come from an adult with mismatch repair-deficient cancer.

This clone was found once. The chain combines TRBV5-1 with TRBJ2-2; the match to TRBD1 covers 7 bases. Unmatched junction bases numbered 7, after V lost 4 bases and J lost 7 bases. Germline CDR1 SGHRS, CDR2 YFSETQ. The CDR3 sequence is 14 residues long. CDR3 DNA: TGCGCCAGCAGCCACCGACAGGGTGACGGGGAGCTGTTTTTT. Translating it yields CASSHRQGDGELFF.

This chain joins TRBV29-1 and TRBJ1-1, with TRBD1 identical over 8 bases. CDR1 SQVTM and CDR2 ANQGSEA come from the germline V gene. This CDR3 is 14 amino acids long. V was clipped by 2 bases and J by 3 bases; unmatched bases: 5. The CDR3 loop reads CSVEPRQGHTEAFF. The CDR3 DNA sequence: TGCAGCGTTGAACCTCGACAGGGGCACACTGAAGCTTTCTTT.

The chain links TRBV30 to TRBJ2-1; 16 nucleotides agree with TRBD2. The ends lost 8 bases at V and 5 bases at J; junction bases unmatched: 24. CDR3 size: 21 residues. CDR1 is GTSNPN and CDR2 is SVGIG in the germline V gene (reference sequence). The CDR3 nucleotides read TGTGCCCATTCCGCCCCTACAACGGGACTAGCGGGAGGGGGGCCCAACAATGAGCAGTTCTTC. Its protein product is CAHSAPTTGLAGGGPNNEQFF.

The chain uses TRBV28 and TRBJ2-2, with 11 bases that match TRBD2. V shed 7 bases, J shed 6 bases, and the junction held 16 bases outside the gene matches. From germline, CDR1 is MDHEN and CDR2 SYDVKM. CDR3 length: 18 residues. This CDR3 is CASKPPLFSGRASGELFF. The DNA of the CDR3 is TGTGCCAGCAAACCGCCCTTGTTTAGCGGGAGGGCCTCCGGGGAGCTGTTTTTT. Complete variable domain (other parts from reference TRBV28 and TRBJ2-2): DVKVTQSSRYLVKRTGEKVFLECVQDMDHENMFWYRQDPGLGLRLIYFSYDVKMKEKGDIPEGYSVSREKKERFSLILESASTNQTSMYLCASKPPLFSGRASGELFFGEGSRLTVL.

The chain employs TRBV28 and TRBJ1-5, with TRBD1 identical over 7 bases. There are 14 residues in the CDR3. In germline, CDR1 is MDHEN, CDR2 SYDVKM. V gave up 3 bases and J gave up 5 bases; unmatched junction bases: 4. In DNA form, the CDR3 reads TGTGCCAGCAGTTTTACAGGGGATGATCAGCCCCAGCATTTT. Its translation: CASSFTGDDQPQHF. The complete variable domain, with remaining parts taken from reference TRBV28 and TRBJ1-5, reads DVKVTQSSRYLVKRTGEKVFLECVQDMDHENMFWYRQDPGLGLRLIYFSYDVKMKEKGDIPEGYSVSREKKERFSLILESASTNQTSMYLCASSFTGDDQPQHFGDGTRLSIL.

This chain connects TRBV19 to TRBJ1-6; no firm D call. Looked up from germline, CDR1 is LNHDA and CDR2 is SQIVND (reference sequence). This CDR3 region has 15 residues. V gave up 4 bases and J gave up 5 bases, with 12 bases separating them. The CDR3 DNA reads TGTGCCAGTAGTAAGCGGCCGGCCGATAATTCACCCCTCCACTTT. This sequence encodes CASSKRPADNSPLHF.

The chain couples TRBV7-9 to TRBJ1-2; perhaps TRBD1 as D (5 bases). Germline lookup yields CDR1 SEHNR and CDR2 FQNEAQ (reference sequence). This CDR3 region has 13 residues. Trimming took off 1 base at V and 7 bases at J, with 10 bases between the two ends. CDR3: CASSLVQGGGYTF. The CDR3 nucleotides are TGTGCCAGCAGCTTAGTCCAGGGAGGTGGCTACACCTTC. Together with reference TRBV7-9 and TRBJ1-2, the CDR3 gives the full variable domain: DTGVSQNPRHKITKRGQNVTFRCDPISEHNRLYWYRQTLGQGPEFLTYFQNEAQLEKSRLLSDRFSAERPKGSFSTLEIQRTEQGDSAMYLCASSLVQGGGYTFGSGTRLTVV.

The V call is TRBV30, the J call TRBJ2-7, with D perhaps TRBD2 (5 bases). The CDR3 length is 16 residues. V lost 0 bases and J 2 bases, leaving 17 bases between the germline ends. CDR1 GTSNPN and CDR2 SVGIG come from the germline V gene (reference sequence). CDR3 sequence: CAWSVSGSTYTYEQYF. As DNA, the CDR3 is TGTGCCTGGAGTGTATCGGGGTCCACCTATACCTACGAGCAGTACTTC.